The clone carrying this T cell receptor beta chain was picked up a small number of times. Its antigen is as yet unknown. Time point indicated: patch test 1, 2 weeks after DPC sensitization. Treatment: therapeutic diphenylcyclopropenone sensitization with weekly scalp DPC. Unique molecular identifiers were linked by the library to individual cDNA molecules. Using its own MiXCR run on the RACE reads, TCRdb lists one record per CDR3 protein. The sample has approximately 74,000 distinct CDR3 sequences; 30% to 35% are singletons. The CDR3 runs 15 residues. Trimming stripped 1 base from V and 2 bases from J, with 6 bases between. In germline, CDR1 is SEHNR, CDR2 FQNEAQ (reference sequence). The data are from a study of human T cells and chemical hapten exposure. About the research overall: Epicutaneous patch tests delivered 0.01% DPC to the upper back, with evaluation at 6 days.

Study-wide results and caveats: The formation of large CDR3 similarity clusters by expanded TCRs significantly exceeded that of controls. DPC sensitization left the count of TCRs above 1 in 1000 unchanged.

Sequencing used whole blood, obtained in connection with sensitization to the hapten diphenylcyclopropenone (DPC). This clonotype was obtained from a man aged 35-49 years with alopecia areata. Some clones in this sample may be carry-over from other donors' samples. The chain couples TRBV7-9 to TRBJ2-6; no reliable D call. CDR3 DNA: TGTGCCAGCAGCTTAGAGGGCGCTGGGGCCAACGTCCTGACTTTC. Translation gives CASSLEGAGANVLTF.